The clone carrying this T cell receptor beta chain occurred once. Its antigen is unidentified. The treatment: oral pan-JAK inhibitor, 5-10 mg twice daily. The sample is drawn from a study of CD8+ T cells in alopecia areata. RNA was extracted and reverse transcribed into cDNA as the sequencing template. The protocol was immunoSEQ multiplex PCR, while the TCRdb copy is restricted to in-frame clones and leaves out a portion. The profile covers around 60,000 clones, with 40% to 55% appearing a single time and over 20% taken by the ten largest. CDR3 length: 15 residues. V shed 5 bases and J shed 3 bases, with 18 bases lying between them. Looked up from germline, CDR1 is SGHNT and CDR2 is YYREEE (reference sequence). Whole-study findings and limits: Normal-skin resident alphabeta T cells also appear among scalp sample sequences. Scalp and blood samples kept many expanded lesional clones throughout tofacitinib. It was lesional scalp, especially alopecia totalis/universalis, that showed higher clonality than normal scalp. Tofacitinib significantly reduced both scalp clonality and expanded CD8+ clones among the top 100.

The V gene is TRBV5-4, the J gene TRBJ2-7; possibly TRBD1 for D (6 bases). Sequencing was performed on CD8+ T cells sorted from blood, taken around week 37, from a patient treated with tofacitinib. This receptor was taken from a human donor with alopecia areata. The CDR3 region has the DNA TGTGCCAGCAGTCAGATCGGGACAAATAGCTACGAGCAGTACTTC. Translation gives CASSQIGTNSYEQYF.